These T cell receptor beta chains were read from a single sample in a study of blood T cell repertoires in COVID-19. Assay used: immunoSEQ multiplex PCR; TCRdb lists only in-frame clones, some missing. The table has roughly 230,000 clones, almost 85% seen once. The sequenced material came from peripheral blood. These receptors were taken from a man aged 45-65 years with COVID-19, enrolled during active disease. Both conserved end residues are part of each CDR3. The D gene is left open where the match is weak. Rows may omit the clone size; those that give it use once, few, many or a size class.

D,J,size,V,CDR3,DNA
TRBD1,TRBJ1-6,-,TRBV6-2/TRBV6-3,CASSRQGNSPLHF,TGTGCCAGCAGCAGACAGGGTAACTCACCCCTCCACTTT
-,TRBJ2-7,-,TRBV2,CASRDDTGYEQYF,TGTGCCAGCAGAGACGACACAGGCTACGAGCAGTACTTC
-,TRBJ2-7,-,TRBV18,CASSPNRTPYEQYF,TGTGCCAGCTCACCAAATCGGACACCATACGAGCAGTACTTC
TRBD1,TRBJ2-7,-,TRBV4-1,CASSQGQGSLHEQYF,TGCGCCAGCAGCCAAGGACAGGGGTCTCTACACGAGCAGTACTTC
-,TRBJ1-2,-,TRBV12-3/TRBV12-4,CASRLTGIGYTF,TGTGCCTCACGACTTACAGGGATTGGCTACACCTTC
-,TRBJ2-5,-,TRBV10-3,CAISEPRSGGVETQYF,TGTGCCATCAGTGAGCCTCGCTCTGGAGGGGTGGAGACCCAGTACTTC
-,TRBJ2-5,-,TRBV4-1,CASSQVLGPQETQYF,TGCGCCAGCAGCCAAGTTTTGGGGCCCCAAGAGACCCAGTACTTC
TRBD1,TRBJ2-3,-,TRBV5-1,CASRPGQGDTQYF,TGCGCCAGCAGACCCGGACAGGGAGATACGCAGTATTTT
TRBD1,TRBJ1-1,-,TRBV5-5,CASSLQGVGTEAFF,TGTGCCAGCAGCTTACAGGGGGTTGGCACTGAAGCTTTCTTT
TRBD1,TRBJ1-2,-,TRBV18,CASSPYQGAQGYGYTF,TGTGCCAGCTCACCATATCAGGGGGCGCAGGGCTATGGCTACACCTTC
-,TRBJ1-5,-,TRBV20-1,CSAGGGQPQHF,TGCAGTGCTGGAGGAGGGCAGCCCCAGCATTTT
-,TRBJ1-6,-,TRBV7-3,CASSSGPPGSPLHF,TGTGCCAGCAGCTCGGGTCCCCCCGGGTCACCCCTCCACTTT
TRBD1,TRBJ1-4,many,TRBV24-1,CATSDGQGDNEKLFF,TGTGCCACCAGTGATGGACAGGGGGATAATGAAAAACTGTTTTTT
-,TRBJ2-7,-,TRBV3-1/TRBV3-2,CASSHPWAGSSSYEQYF,TGTGCCAGCAGCCACCCCTGGGCAGGGTCTAGCTCCTACGAGCAGTACTTC
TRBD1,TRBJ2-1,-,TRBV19,CASSVDRGAYNEQFF,TGTGCCAGTAGTGTGGACAGGGGGGCTTACAATGAGCAGTTCTTC
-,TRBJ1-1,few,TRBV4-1,CASSHRTGLNTEAFF,TGCGCCAGCAGCCACCGAACAGGGTTGAACACTGAAGCTTTCTTT
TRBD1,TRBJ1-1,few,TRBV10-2,CASSGRQGRTEAFF,TGCGCCAGCAGTGGCCGACAGGGACGGACTGAAGCTTTCTTT
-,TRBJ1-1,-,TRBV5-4,CASSGGQNTEAFF,TGTGCCAGCAGCGGGGGACAGAACACTGAAGCTTTCTTT
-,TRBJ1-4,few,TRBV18,CASSPLRRPTEVLFF,TGTGCCAGCTCACCACTTCGGAGGCCCACGGAAGTCCTGTTTTTT
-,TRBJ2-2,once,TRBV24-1,CATGQPGTGELFF,TGTGCCACCGGACAGCCTGGCACCGGGGAGCTGTTTTTT
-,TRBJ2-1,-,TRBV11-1,CASSLAGLNEQFF,TGTGCCAGCAGCTTAGCTGGACTAAACGAGCAGTTCTTC
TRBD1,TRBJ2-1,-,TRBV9,CASSVVDRVSYNEQFF,TGTGCCAGCAGCGTAGTGGACAGGGTCTCCTACAATGAGCAGTTCTTC
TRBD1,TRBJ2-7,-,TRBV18,CASSPIGTDTYEQYF,TGTGCCAGCTCACCCATTGGGACAGATACCTACGAGCAGTACTTC
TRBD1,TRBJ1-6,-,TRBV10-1,CASRQGDNSPLHF,TGCGCCAGCAGACAGGGGGATAATTCACCCCTCCACTTT
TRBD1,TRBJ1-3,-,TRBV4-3,CASSQEQGVGGNTIYF,TGCGCCAGCAGCCAAGAACAGGGGGTGGGTGGAAACACCATATATTTT
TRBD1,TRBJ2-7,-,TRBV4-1,CASSQVMRQGYEQYF,TGCGCCAGCAGCCAAGTTATGAGACAGGGCTACGAGCAGTACTTC
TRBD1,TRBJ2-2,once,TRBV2,CASSERAGGSSGELFF,TGTGCCAGCAGTGAACGGGCAGGGGGTTCCAGCGGGGAGCTGTTTTTT
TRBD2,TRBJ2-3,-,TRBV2,CASKGAGPTDTQYF,TGTGCCAGCAAGGGAGCGGGGCCTACAGATACGCAGTATTTT
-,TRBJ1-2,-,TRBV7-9,CASSGTGGAGYTF,TGTGCCAGCAGCGGAACGGGGGGAGCTGGCTACACCTTC
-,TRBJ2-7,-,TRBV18,CASSQPSASSYEQYF,TGTGCCAGCTCACAACCTAGCGCGAGCTCCTACGAGCAGTACTTC
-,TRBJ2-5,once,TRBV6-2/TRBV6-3,CASSITSGAQYF,TGTGCCAGCAGTATTACCAGTGGAGCCCAGTACTTC
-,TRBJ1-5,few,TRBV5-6,CASSFQDRRNQPQHF,TGTGCCAGCAGCTTCCAGGACAGACGCAATCAGCCCCAGCATTTT
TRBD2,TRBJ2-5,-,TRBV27,CASWRASGGLETQYF,TGTGCCAGCTGGAGGGCTAGCGGGGGTCTTGAGACCCAGTACTTC
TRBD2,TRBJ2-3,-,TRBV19,CASSITGGTDTQYF,TGTGCCAGTAGTATTACGGGGGGGACAGATACGCAGTATTTT
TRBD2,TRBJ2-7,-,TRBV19,CASSLRAGSYEQYF,TGTGCCAGTAGTCTTAGAGCGGGGTCCTACGAGCAGTACTTC
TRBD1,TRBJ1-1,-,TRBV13,CASSLTGVRSTEAFF,TGTGCCAGCAGCTTAACAGGGGTAAGATCCACTGAAGCTTTCTTT
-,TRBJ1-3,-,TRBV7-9,CASRNTGSSGNTIYF,TGTGCCAGCAGAAATACAGGGAGCTCTGGAAACACCATATATTTT
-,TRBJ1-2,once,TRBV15,CATSRERLLSDYGYTF,TGTGCCACCAGCAGAGAGCGACTGCTCAGCGACTATGGCTACACCTTC
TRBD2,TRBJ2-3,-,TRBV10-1,CASSDGTSVDTQYF,TGCGCCAGCAGTGACGGGACTAGTGTGGATACGCAGTATTTT
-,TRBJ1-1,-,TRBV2,CASKGERDTEAFF,TGTGCCAGCAAGGGGGAACGGGACACTGAAGCTTTCTTT
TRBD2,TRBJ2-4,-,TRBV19,CASNQRGAEGIQYF,TGTGCCAGTAACCAGCGGGGGGCCGAGGGCATTCAGTACTTC
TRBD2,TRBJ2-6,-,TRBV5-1,CASSLVASGGLSNSGANVLTF,TGCGCCAGCAGCTTGGTTGCTAGCGGGGGCCTATCAAACTCTGGGGCCAACGTCCTGACTTTC
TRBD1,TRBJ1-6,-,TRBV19,CASSTAGGYSPLHF,TGTGCCAGTAGTACCGCAGGGGGCTATTCACCCCTCCACTTT
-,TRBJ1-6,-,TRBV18,CASSLQGGNSPLHF,TGTGCCAGCTCACTCCAGGGAGGTAATTCACCCCTCCACTTT
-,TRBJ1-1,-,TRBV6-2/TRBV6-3,CASSYSVRMNTEAFF,TGTGCCAGCAGTTACTCGGTCAGAATGAACACTGAAGCTTTCTTT
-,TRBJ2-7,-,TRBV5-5,CASSLGPEQYF,TGTGCCAGCAGCCTTGGGCCAGAGCAGTACTTC
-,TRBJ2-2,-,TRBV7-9,CASGIGDRARELFF,TGTGCCAGCGGAATTGGAGATAGAGCTCGGGAGCTGTTTTTT
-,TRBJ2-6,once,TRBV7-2,CASSLEPAAGANVLTF,TGTGCCAGCAGCTTAGAACCGGCGGCGGGGGCCAACGTCCTGACTTTC
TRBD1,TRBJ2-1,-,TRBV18,CASSPATGTDSYNEQFF,TGTGCCAGCTCACCAGCGACCGGGACAGACTCCTACAATGAGCAGTTCTTC
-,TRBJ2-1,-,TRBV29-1,CSVEIGNEQFF,TGCAGCGTTGAAATCGGCAATGAGCAGTTCTTC
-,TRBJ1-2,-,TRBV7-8,CASSIATGSNYGYTF,TGTGCCAGCAGCATCGCGACAGGCTCTAACTATGGCTACACCTTC
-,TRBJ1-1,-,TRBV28,CASSLLYRTEAFF,TGTGCCAGCAGTTTATTGTATCGGACTGAAGCTTTCTTT
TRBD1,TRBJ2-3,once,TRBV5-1,CASSQGTGGKADTQYF,TGCGCCAGCAGCCAAGGGACAGGGGGCAAGGCAGATACGCAGTATTTT
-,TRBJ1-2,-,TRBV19,CASSFRPGITNYGYTF,TGTGCCAGTAGTTTCCGGCCAGGGATTACTAACTATGGCTACACCTTC
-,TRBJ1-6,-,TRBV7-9,CASSSIRGGSPLHF,TGTGCCAGCAGCTCGATCAGGGGTGGCTCACCCCTCCACTTT
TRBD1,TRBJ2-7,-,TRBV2,CASSFGQGQLEQYF,TGTGCCAGCAGTTTCGGACAGGGCCAACTTGAGCAGTACTTC
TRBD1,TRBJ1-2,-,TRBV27,CASSRTGHGYTF,TGTGCCAGCAGTCGGACAGGGCATGGCTACACCTTC